Sequencing of this T cell receptor beta chain was carried out in a study of cytomegalovirus exposure and HLA in healthy donors. General study findings and limits: 87-base-pair reads could not separate some V segments, including TRBV6-2 and TRBV6-3.

The CDR3 runs to 16 residues. V lost 3 bases and J lost 4; bases outside the gene matches: 7. CDR1 SGHRS and CDR2 YFSETQ come from the germline V gene. Concerning this clone itself: The antigen remains unidentified.

PCR primers comprised 60 Vbeta and 13 Jbeta primers. The protocol was immunoSEQ multiplex PCR, while the TCRdb copy is restricted to in-frame clones and leaves out a portion. This sample has under 250,000 clones, with around 80% found just once. Material: PBMCs. The chain is built from TRBV5-1 and TRBJ1-4; 9 bases are shared with TRBD1. This TCR derives from a woman in her sixties in good health and CMV-seropositive. CDR3 sequence (DNA): TGCGCCAGCAGCTCCGCCGGGACAGGGTATAATGAAAAACTGTTTTTT. Translated, it gives CASSSAGTGYNEKLFF.